The source of this T cell receptor (beta chain) is a study of T-cell reconstitution after alpha-beta-depleted transplantation in children. J gave up 11 bases and V 9 bases, and 5 bases lay outside the gene matches. The CDR3 has 11 amino acids. Per germline, CDR1 LNHDA and CDR2 SQIVND (reference sequence). The authors prepared the TCRbeta library with unique molecular identifiers. TCRdb fed the PCR reads into MiXCR, producing one record per CDR3 protein. Of some 290,000 distinct CDR3 sequences in the sample, approximately 9.6% were seen once. This receptor was taken from a human donor who donated a stem cell graft to a child with SCID. V and J are TRBV19 and TRBJ2-1, with 9 bases fitting TRBD1. This sample comprised PBMCs from the stem cell graft donor, obtained from the stem cell graft. The CDR3 here is CARPGTGKQFF. The CDR3 DNA reads TGTGCCAGGCCAGGGACAGGGAAGCAGTTCTTC. Full variable domain (outside the CDR3, taken from reference TRBV19 and TRBJ2-1): DGGITQSPKYLFRKEGQNVTLSCEQNLNHDAMYWYRQDPGQGLRLIYYSQIVNDFQKGDIAEGYSVSREKKESFPLTVTSAQKNPTAFYLCARPGTGKQFFGPGTRLTVL.